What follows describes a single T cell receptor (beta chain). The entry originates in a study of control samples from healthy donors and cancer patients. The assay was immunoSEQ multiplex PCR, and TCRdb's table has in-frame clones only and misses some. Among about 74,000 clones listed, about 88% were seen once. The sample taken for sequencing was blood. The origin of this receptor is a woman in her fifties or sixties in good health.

The CDR3 sequence: CASRNLMDRGQDGYTF. DNA for the CDR3: TGTGCCAGCAGAAACCTGATGGACAGGGGGCAGGATGGCTACACCTTC. The V call is TRBV2, the J call TRBJ1-2; 11 bases line up with TRBD1. The CDR3 sequence is 16 residues long. V lost 6 bases and J lost 6; bases outside the gene matches: 12. Germline lookup yields CDR1 SNHLY and CDR2 FYNNEI.